This T cell receptor beta chain stems from a study of TIL therapy for anti-PD-1-resistant metastatic lung cancer listed by TCRdb under 2021. Context from the whole study: Among the enrolled patients, the median age was around 54 years (range about 38-75), and the median tumor PD-L1 proportion score was around 6%. Across the cohort, whole-exome sequencing showed a median non-synonymous tumor mutation burden of about 1.6 mutations per megabase. T cell receptor beta sequencing of tumor and peripheral blood was used to follow clonotypes across the tumor, the expanded TIL product and serial blood samples. The cohort was predominantly lung adenocarcinoma, with several EGFR-mutant and two ALK-rearranged tumors, and half of patients were current or former smokers. Broader findings and caveats from the paper: High clonal turnover was observed in TIL culture, with many enriched product clones not detected in the baseline tumor, which suggested clonal contraction rather than faithful expansion. The cohort was highly selected, including more treatment-naive, never-smoker and oncogene-addicted patients than is typical, which limits generalizability. Higher clonality and lower diversity were observed in expanded TIL cultures than in baseline intratumoral T cells (median clonality around 5.7% vs 31%, p < 0.0001). The study protocol defined all tumor marker inferences as exploratory.

The time point label for this specimen denotes: pre-treatment sample, taken before nivolumab and TIL therapy. Excised metastases, mostly pleural nodules or supraclavicular lymph nodes, were used as baseline tumor samples and were taken from the same resection from which TIL were grown. Tumors were collected before any PD-1/PD-L1 blockade, after which patients were given nivolumab, and patients who progressed were given lymphodepletion, an infusion of expanded TIL and IL-2. Adults with stage 4 NSCLC were enrolled in a dual-center phase I trial from late 2017 to early 2020. The samples were drawn from an open-label, single-arm phase I trial testing tumor-infiltrating lymphocyte therapy combined with nivolumab in advanced non-small cell lung cancer. For each resected tumor, portions were snap-frozen in liquid nitrogen and kept at -80 degrees C. Tumor regions of interest were selected on H&E sections by laser-capture macrodissection, were pulverized into 15 mg aliquots, and were extracted with Qiagen Allprep kits.

The germline V gene (reference sequence) yields MNHNY for CDR1 and SVGAGI for CDR2. The cysteine opens and the phenylalanine closes a CDR3 of 16 amino acids. Just the 48-base CDR3 DNA is kept, in frame starting at base 1. V is clipped by 7 bases and J by 4 bases, and the sequence between their germline boundaries is 20 bases long. TCR beta CDR3 regions were amplified from genomic DNA with the immunoSEQ v3 hsTCRB kit using bias-controlled multiplex PCR. TCR libraries were sequenced on an Illumina NextSeq 500 to around 2.2 million read pairs for survey level or about 5-6 million for deep level. The authors' pipeline ran thus. The immunoSEQ Analyzer software assigned V, D and J genes, filtered out non-productive sequences, and reported clonality. Repertoires of infused TIL and blood were compared using productive Simpson clonality and the Morisita overlap index of productive TRB rearrangements. TCRdb limited this immuneACCESS table to in-frame rearrangements with V and J called. A share of clones is missing; checked studies link under half to unresolved V genes, and the rest is unexplained. V, J and clone size are those of that table, while D and trimming were read from the DNA. Present in this sample are around 6,700 clones, 60% to 80% of which were seen just once. Approximately 8.4% of the sample goes to the ten largest clones.

This clone has only a few counts. The target of this receptor is not known. Per-base qualities were not stored, and no clone one base away is much larger. The chain uses TRBV6-6 and TRBJ1-5, with no confidently assigned D gene. The source of this sequence is a person aged 25-79 years with non-small cell lung cancer. Source: tumor tissue, taken at baseline. The base sequence is TGTGCCAGCAAGGGAGTTAAGGCAGACCCTAATCAGCCCCAGCATTTT. It specifies CASKGVKADPNQPQHF.